This T cell receptor beta chain originates from a study of T cell responses to AZD1222 COVID-19 vaccine. Clones were sequenced by immunoSEQ multiplex PCR, and TCRdb holds only the in-frame ones, with some missing. The table lists roughly 67,000 clones, about 88% of them singletons. The germline V gene encodes CDR1 LGHDT and CDR2 YNNKEL (reference sequence). The CDR3 sequence is 16 residues long. The V and J ends lost 2 bases and 2 bases, in that order; junction bases with no gene match: 6. About this clone: Its antigen remains unidentified.

Whole-study findings and limits: As reported, nearly half of all spike-specific TCRs target variant regions that are unmutated. Across the whole spike, CD4 TCRs peaked at regions 160-218 and 743-854.

V is TRBV3-1 (or the pseudogene TRBV3-2) and J is TRBJ2-3; 8 bases align to TRBD2. The sample consisted of peripheral blood, taken on day 0 of AZD1222 vaccination. The receptor was isolated from an adult in good health. CDR3 protein: CASSQTGGRPTDTQYF. The CDR3 DNA sequence: TGTGCCAGCAGCCAAACGGGCGGGAGGCCCACAGATACGCAGTATTTT.